This TCR beta chain was documented in a study of blood T cell repertoires in COVID-19. Overall study context: Collection of acute and convalescent COVID-19 samples took place in the United States, Italy and Spain. The analysed material was cDNA or gDNA that came from T cells, B-cell-depleted T cells, or PBMCs.

Cohorts were based on clinical histories the participants reported. The CDR3 is 12 residues long. CDR1 is MDHEN and CDR2 is SYDVKM in the germline V gene. The germline V and J ends were trimmed by 2 bases and 11 bases, with 12 bases remaining between them. Authors' methods: How many nucleated cells were present was estimated from reference gene primer amplification. Sequencing was performed with immunoSEQ multiplex PCR; in TCRdb, only in-frame clones are kept and a portion is missing. D and trimming come from the DNA, and the V and J calls and clone size come from that table. Altogether hundreds of thousands of clones are present, about 87% being singletons, with the ten largest covering about 3%.

The TCR was taken from a woman aged 45-59 years who had recovered from COVID-19. The chain combines TRBV28 with TRBJ1-1; D is unclear. Material: PBMCs or T cells enriched from blood (not recorded which). The CDR3 sequence: CASSLASRNAFF. The CDR3, as DNA: TGTGCCAGCAGTTTAGCCTCTAGAAATGCTTTCTTT.